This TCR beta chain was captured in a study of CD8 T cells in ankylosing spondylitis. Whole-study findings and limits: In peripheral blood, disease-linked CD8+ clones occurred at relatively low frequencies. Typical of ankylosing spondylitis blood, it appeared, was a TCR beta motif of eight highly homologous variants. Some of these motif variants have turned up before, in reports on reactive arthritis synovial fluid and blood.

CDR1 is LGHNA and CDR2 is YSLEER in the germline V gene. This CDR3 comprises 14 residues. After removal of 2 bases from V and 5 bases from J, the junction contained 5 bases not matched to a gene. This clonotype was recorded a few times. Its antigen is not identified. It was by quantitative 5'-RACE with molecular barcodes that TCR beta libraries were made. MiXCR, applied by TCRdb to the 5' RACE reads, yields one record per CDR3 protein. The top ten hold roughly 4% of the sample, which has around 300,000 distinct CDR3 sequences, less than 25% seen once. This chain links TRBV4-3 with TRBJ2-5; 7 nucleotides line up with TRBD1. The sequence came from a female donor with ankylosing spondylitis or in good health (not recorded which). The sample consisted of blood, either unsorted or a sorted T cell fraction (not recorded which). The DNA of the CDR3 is TGCGCCAGCAGCCAACAACAGGGGATGGAGACCCAGTACTTC. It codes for CASSQQQGMETQYF.